This T cell receptor beta chain derives from a study of PD-1 blockade in classical Hodgkin lymphoma (TCRdb year 2020). Study-level background: Nivolumab dosing was 3 mg/kg intravenously every 2 weeks, continuing until either disease progression or unacceptable toxicity. To define a peripheral blood immune signature of response to PD-1 blockade in classical Hodgkin lymphoma, the study combined TCR beta sequencing with CyTOF. What the authors observed across the whole study: Trial patients with a complete response had baseline diversity similar to that of newly diagnosed patients, while partial responders and progressors had significantly lower diversity. Patients starting nivolumab less than 1 year after ASCT had lower diversity and were excluded from later analyses to avoid confounding by immune reconstitution. A significant rise by C4D1 was seen in CD4+ but not CD8+ TCR diversity (p=0.0027 vs p=0.16), with the rise being most apparent in complete responders (p=0.02). The study was restricted to a single clinical trial cohort, and the causes of repertoire differences, possibly disease activity or prior therapy, were left undefined. Newly diagnosed patients were reported to have lower baseline TCR diversity than healthy donors, and relapsed/refractory patients were reported to have lower baseline TCR diversity still.

Sequences SNHLY (CDR1) and FYNNEI (CDR2) are obtained from the germline V gene. Inclusive of the bounding cysteine and phenylalanine, the CDR3 is 15 residues long. Only the CDR3 part of the read is kept: 45 bases, read in frame from the first base. Here V drops 5 bases and J drops 11 bases, and the junction holds 9 bases not matched to any gene. About this clone itself: Its recognized antigen is unknown. Within one base of it there is no much larger clone, and no base qualities were kept.

The intended sense of this specimen's time point label: cycle 2 day 1 (C2D1) of nivolumab. Every trial patient had relapsed following autologous stem cell transplantation, and prior brentuximab vedotin exposure was what differed among cohorts A, B and C. The trial cohort included fewer than 60 patients with relapsed/refractory classical Hodgkin lymphoma, and each patient had a best overall response of complete response, partial response or progressive disease. In the multi-cohort phase II CheckMate 205 trial, trial patients received single-agent nivolumab. An independent review committee assessed best overall response by applying the 2007 International Working Group response criteria. Trial PBMCs were obtained immediately prior to nivolumab initiation (C1D1) and on therapy at cycle 2 day 1 and cycle 4 day 1. Peripheral blood was collected in 8 mL Vacutainer Cell Preparation Tubes, from which PBMCs were isolated by centrifugation and then cryopreserved.

Genomic DNA was extracted with the Qiagen DNeasy kit from unsorted PBMCs and from negatively selected CD4+ and CD8+ fractions. TCR beta CDR3 regions were subjected to amplification by immunoSEQ multiplex PCR with primers that anneal to V and J segments. Amplification bias was minimized using a synthetic immune receptor repertoire, and residual bias was removed computationally after sequencing. The authors' pipeline ran thus. Repertoire diversity was quantified as the Shannon entropy index using custom Python scripts. Unsorted, CD4+ and CD8+ repertoires were analyzed separately, except for combined analyses in which CD4+ and CD8+ sequences were merged in silico. A clone was considered expanded if an increase in frequency of at least 2-fold after treatment relative to C1D1 was found, and a pseudocount of 0.5 was applied to clones undetected at baseline. Clones with 0 or 1 copy at C1D1 were defined as singleton clones, while clones with 2 or more copies were defined as non-singleton clones. Clones expanded in unsorted samples were assigned a CD4+, CD8+ or unknown annotation through matching of protein sequences in sorted samples from the same patient. Diversity changes from C1D1 to C4D1 were tested in paired samples using Wilcoxon tests. Sourced from immuneACCESS, this table was stored by TCRdb with only in-frame sequences that have V and J called. A share of the clones is absent; for the studies checked, an unresolved V gene accounts for under half, and the remainder has no known explanation. D and trimming were read from the DNA, whereas the V and J calls and clone size are those reported in that table. Recorded for this sample are more than 15,000 clones; over 60% of them occurred a single time. Of the sample, around 8% falls within the top ten clones.

The chain is encoded by TRBV2 joined to TRBJ1-6; 10 nucleotides in the junction match TRBD1. This material consisted of peripheral blood mononuclear cells (PBMCs), taken before the second cycle of nivolumab. The receptor was isolated from a human donor with classical Hodgkin lymphoma. The DNA sequence reads TGTGCCAGCAGTCTGTCCCGGGACAGGGGTCCACCCCTCCACTTT. It encodes CASSLSRDRGPPLHF.